These 21 T cell receptor beta chains were sequenced from one sample in a study of Ad26.COV2.S vaccination and SARS-CoV-2 variants (dated by TCRdb to the early 2020s). Library preparation was by the immunoSEQ multiplex PCR assay. The table comes from immuneACCESS by way of TCRdb, which keeps in-frame sequences with V and J called. Part of the clones is missing from these tables; in studies checked, under half for an unresolved V gene and the rest for unknown reasons. A total of approximately 460,000 clones appear in this sample, nearly 90% of them only once. The top ten clonotypes cover roughly 1.7% of the sample. The sample's treatment or condition label, decoded: about 20 received Ad26.COV2.S at low or high dose, single or two shots; 5 received placebo; per-sample allocation not given. Repertoires of vaccine and placebo recipients were sequenced from samples taken on day 63 after the first injection.

This specimen consisted of peripheral blood, obtained in a trial of Ad26.COV2.S vaccine versus placebo. These receptors were collected from a person aged 18-65 years who received the Ad26.COV2.S COVID-19 vaccine or a placebo.

This clone occurred once. At the DNA level, this CDR3 is encoded by other sequences in the same sample as well. The V and J genes are TRBV7-9 and TRBJ2-5; D remains unclear. With 2 bases removed from V and 4 bases from J, the gap between germline ends came to 5 bases. This CDR3 contains 12 residues. Germline CDR1 SEHNR, CDR2 FQNEAQ (reference sequence). CDR3 nucleotides: TGTGCCAGCAGCTTAAGGGCAGAGACCCAGTACTTC. Amino acid sequence: CASSLRAETQYF.

This sequence joins TRBV3-1 (or the pseudogene TRBV3-2) and TRBJ2-6, with D perhaps TRBD2 (6 bases). The CDR3 consists of 13 residues. Germline CDR1 LGHDT, CDR2 YNNKEL (reference sequence). Trimming pared 9 bases from V and 0 bases from J, leaving 6 bases between. The CDR3 DNA sequence: TGTGCCAGGGGGGGCTCTGGGGCCAACGTCCTGACTTTC. Translation gives CARGGSGANVLTF.

This chain uses TRBV6-1 with TRBJ1-2, with D unclear. The CDR3 totals 16 residues. Trimming pared 0 bases from V and 4 bases from J, leaving 15 bases between. Germline V gene data show CDR1 as MNHNS and CDR2 as SASEGT. DNA for the CDR3: TGTGCCAGCAGTGAAGCTCGGGTAGCCGAATCCTATGGCTACACCTTC. As protein: CASSEARVAESYGYTF.

The genes are TRBV4-1 and TRBJ1-4; D is uncertain. Germline V gene lookup returns CDR1 MGHRA and CDR2 YSYEKL. This CDR3 has 16 amino acids. V gave up 4 bases and J gave up 5 bases, with 17 bases separating them. CDR3 residues: CASSPKPGLGNEKLFF. The CDR3 region has the DNA TGCGCCAGCAGCCCCAAACCCGGACTGGGGAATGAAAAACTGTTTTTT.

The sample holds a few counts of this clone. The chain links TRBV5-1 to TRBJ2-2; a weak D match, TRBD2 (6 bases). Per germline, CDR1 SGHRS and CDR2 YFSETQ. The CDR3 is 16 amino acids. V gave up 5 bases and J gave up 1 base, with 15 bases separating them. The CDR3 DNA sequence: TGCGCCAGCAGTCGTCGGGGTAGCGGGAACACCGGGGAGCTGTTTTTT. Protein product: CASSRRGSGNTGELFF.

Turning to this clone: Other DNA variants within this sample encode the same CDR3. CDR3 DNA: TGTGCCACCAGTCCCAGCGGGAGCTCCTACAATGAGCAGTTCTTC. This sequence encodes CATSPSGSSYNEQFF. This chain joins TRBV15 and TRBJ2-1; 8 nucleotides align to TRBD2. V lost 6 bases and J lost 0; bases outside the gene matches: 4. Germline CDR1 LNHNV, CDR2 YYDKDF (reference sequence). The length of the CDR3 is 15 residues.

This sequence joins TRBV18 and TRBJ2-7, with D possibly TRBD2 on 6 matching bases. This CDR3 is built from 14 residues. V was shortened by 3 bases and J by 3 bases, with 12 bases between the two germline ends. In germline, CDR1 is KGHSH, CDR2 LQKENI. The CDR3 loop is CASSPAGRNYEQYF. The CDR3 DNA reads TGTGCCAGCTCACCGGCAGGGAGGAACTACGAGCAGTACTTC.

This chain uses TRBV9 with TRBJ2-5; TRBD2 matches at 9 bases. Germline V gene data show CDR1 as SGDLS and CDR2 as YYNGEE. This CDR3 has 16 amino acids. V was pared by 3 bases and J by 4 bases, with 10 bases of the junction left unmatched. The CDR3 DNA reads as TGTGCCAGCAGCGGAGTAGCGGGAGATAGTGGAGAGACCCAGTACTTC. Protein sequence: CASSGVAGDSGETQYF.

This clone was observed once. This may arise from a read error, as a much more abundant clone is one base away. The J gene is TRBJ2-2, the V gene TRBV19; 13 nucleotides match TRBD2. J lost 3 bases, V lost 6 bases, and 1 base had no gene match. Germline assignment: CDR1 LNHDA and CDR2 SQIVND (reference sequence). The CDR3 runs 15 residues. CDR3 nucleotides: TGTGCCAGTAGGGGACTAGCGGGATACACCGGGGAGCTGTTTTTT. Protein: CASRGLAGYTGELFF.

This chain uses TRBV15 with TRBJ2-7; TRBD1 might be the D (6 bases). Germline assignment: CDR1 LNHNV and CDR2 YYDKDF (reference sequence). Trimming pared 3 bases from V and 6 bases from J, leaving 9 bases between. CDR3 length: 12 residues. CDR3 protein: CATSSRGGEQYF. Here the CDR3 DNA reads TGTGCCACCAGCAGCAGGGGTGGCGAGCAGTACTTC.

The J gene is TRBJ2-7, the V gene TRBV28; 9 bases are shared with TRBD2. Per the germline V gene, CDR1 is MDHEN and CDR2 is SYDVKM. After removal of 1 base from V and 4 bases from J, the junction contained 32 bases not matched to a gene. The CDR3 spans 24 residues. CDR3 in amino acids: CASSLFRPQRTNRTSVGFWYEQYF. As DNA, the CDR3 is TGTGCCAGCAGTTTATTCCGCCCCCAGAGAACTAATCGGACTAGCGTGGGATTTTGGTACGAGCAGTACTTC. Complete variable domain (other parts from reference TRBV28 and TRBJ2-7): DVKVTQSSRYLVKRTGEKVFLECVQDMDHENMFWYRQDPGLGLRLIYFSYDVKMKEKGDIPEGYSVSREKKERFSLILESASTNQTSMYLCASSLFRPQRTNRTSVGFWYEQYFGPGTRLTVT.

This chain connects TRBV13 to TRBJ1-2; D uncertain. The V end was cut by 0 bases, the J end by 7 bases, with 6 bases between. The length of the CDR3 is 12 residues. Germline assignment: CDR1 PRHDT and CDR2 FYEKMQ (reference sequence). The CDR3 DNA reads as TGTGCCAGCAGCTTAGGAGGGCTTGGCTACACCTTC. Translated, it gives CASSLGGLGYTF. The complete variable domain, with remaining parts taken from reference TRBV13 and TRBJ1-2, reads AAGVIQSPRHLIKEKRETATLKCYPIPRHDTVYWYQQGPGQDPQFLISFYEKMQSDKGSIPDRFSAQQFSDYHSELNMSSLELGDSALYFCASSLGGLGYTFGSGTRLTVV.

The chain uses TRBV24-1 and TRBJ2-3, with D uncertain. The length of the CDR3 is 14 residues. CDR1 KGHDR and CDR2 SFDVKD come from the germline V gene. V dropped 4 bases and J dropped 4 bases, with 11 bases sitting between them. DNA of the CDR3: TGTGCCACCAGTGACAGGTTTCTCTCAGATACGCAGTATTTT. This sequence encodes CATSDRFLSDTQYF.

The gene calls are TRBV30 and TRBJ2-2, with D perhaps TRBD1 (6 bases). This CDR3 region has 14 residues. CDR1 GTSNPN and CDR2 SVGIG come from the germline V gene (reference sequence). Trimming cost V 4 bases and J 4 bases, with 13 bases left between them. The CDR3 spells CAWKGTSGTGELFF. In nucleotides, the CDR3 is TGTGCCTGGAAAGGGACAAGCGGCACCGGGGAGCTGTTTTTT.

The rearrangement links TRBV6-2 or TRBV6-3 to TRBJ2-1; 8 nucleotides agree with TRBD2. V lost 5 bases and J lost 9; bases outside the gene matches: 15. Germline V lookup: CDR1 MNHEY, CDR2 SVGEGT. This CDR3 contains 16 residues. The CDR3 DNA follows: TGTGCCAGCAGTCAACTAGCGGAGGCGACCCGCGGTGAGCAGTTCTTC. Protein: CASSQLAEATRGEQFF.

The gene calls are TRBV30 and TRBJ2-2; tentative D call: TRBD1 (6 bases). Trimming pared 3 bases from V and 5 bases from J, leaving 16 bases between. The CDR3 has 15 amino acids. Germline V lookup: CDR1 GTSNPN, CDR2 SVGIG (reference sequence). The DNA of the CDR3 is TGTGCCTGGAGGAGACAGGCTGGGGAGACCGGGGAGCTGTTTTTT. Its translation: CAWRRQAGETGELFF.

This clone was counted a single time. J is TRBJ1-5 and V is TRBV27; D call uncertain. Per the germline V gene, CDR1 is MNHEY and CDR2 is SMNVEV (reference sequence). Trimming took 0 bases from V and 4 from J, leaving 4 bases between them. The CDR3 is 13 amino acids. CDR3 DNA: TGTGCCAGCAGTTTATCGTGGAATCAGCCCCAGCATTTT. It specifies CASSLSWNQPQHF.

This sequence joins TRBV30 and TRBJ2-2; the D is unclear. Germline loops: CDR1 GTSNPN, CDR2 SVGIG (reference sequence). Trimming stripped 0 bases from V and 6 bases from J, with 8 bases between. This CDR3 is built from 13 residues. The CDR3 region has the DNA TGTGCCTGGAGTGTAATCCGGGCCGGGGAGCTGTTTTTT. It is translated as CAWSVIRAGELFF.

The rearrangement joins TRBV2 to TRBJ2-3; D perhaps matches TRBD1 (6 bases). Per germline, CDR1 SNHLY and CDR2 FYNNEI. CDR3 length: 13 residues. V gave up 6 bases and J gave up 4 bases, with 11 bases separating them. This CDR3 reads CASRVTGPDTQYF. The DNA of the CDR3 is TGTGCCAGCAGAGTAACAGGGCCAGATACGCAGTATTTT.

The chain links TRBV11-2 to TRBJ2-2; 9 bases are shared with TRBD1. This CDR3 has 16 residues. Trimming removed 7 bases from V and 4 bases from J; junction bases left unmatched: 10. Per the germline V gene, CDR1 is SGHAT and CDR2 is FQNNGV. For the CDR3, the DNA is TGTGCCAGCACCACCTACAGGGGGCAGGGCACCGGGGAGCTGTTTTTT. Protein: CASTTYRGQGTGELFF.

The chain employs TRBV7-9 and TRBJ2-5; TRBD1 matches at 7 bases. Germline V lookup: CDR1 SEHNR, CDR2 FQNEAQ (reference sequence). Trimming at V came to 2 bases and at J to 5 bases, leaving 5 bases not matched to a gene. This CDR3 region has 14 residues. CDR3: CASSLNRGQETQYF. The CDR3 bases are TGTGCCAGCAGCTTAAACAGGGGCCAGGAGACCCAGTACTTC.